Listed here are 27 T cell receptor beta chains from one sample, sequenced in a study of T cells in localized non-small cell lung cancer. Using immunoSEQ multiplex PCR, the repertoire was profiled, and TCRdb retains in-frame clones only, with some absent. The repertoire has about 33,000 clones, 78% of them found once; the top ten carry roughly two fifths. The sequencing here drew on peripheral blood, taken before any cancer treatment. Receptors were obtained from a male donor aged 60 or over with stage II squamous cell lung carcinoma.

The rearrangement links TRBV7-9 to TRBJ1-3; maybe TRBD1 (5 bases). V was clipped by 2 bases and J by 0 bases, with 8 bases between them. CDR1 is SEHNR and CDR2 is FQNEAQ in the germline V gene (reference sequence). CDR3 length equals 15 residues. CDR3 in amino acids: CASSLSGGSGNTIYF. CDR3 in DNA: TGTGCCAGCAGCTTATCCGGGGGCTCTGGAAACACCATATATTTT.

The genes are TRBV19 and TRBJ1-5; 10 bases match TRBD1. Germline V gene lookup returns CDR1 LNHDA and CDR2 SQIVND (reference sequence). The CDR3 length is 15 residues. The J segment lost 6 bases and the V segment lost 6 bases, leaving 8 bases of the junction unmatched. As DNA, the CDR3 is TGTGCCAGTAGGATCCCGACAGGGGGCGTTCAGCCCCAGCATTTT. It codes for CASRIPTGGVQPQHF.

The chain has TRBV25-1 and TRBJ1-3, with D maybe TRBD1 (5 bases). V lost 2 bases to trimming and J lost 0 bases, with 11 bases between them. Germline CDR1 and CDR2: MGHDK and SYGVNS. This CDR3 contains 16 residues. The CDR3 DNA reads as TGTGCCAGCAGTGAAGGGGCGGATTTCTCTGGAAACACCATATATTTT. It translates to CASSEGADFSGNTIYF. Full variable domain (missing parts from reference TRBV25-1 and TRBJ1-3): EADIYQTPRYLVIGTGKKITLECSQTMGHDKMYWYQQDPGMELHLIHYSYGVNSTEKGDLSSESTVSRIRTEHFPLTLESARPSHTSQYLCASSEGADFSGNTIYFGEGSWLTVV.

The sample holds one count of this clone. DNA for the CDR3: TGTGCCAGCAGCTTTTGGGACAGGGCTAACTATGGCTACACCTTC. Amino acids: CASSFWDRANYGYTF. The V call is TRBV7-3, the J call TRBJ1-2; 9 bases map to TRBD1. The germline gives CDR1 SGHTA, CDR2 FQGTGA. The CDR3 runs 15 residues. The J segment lost 0 bases and the V segment lost 3 bases, leaving 2 bases of the junction unmatched.

This clone was recorded a few times. The chain has TRBV9 and TRBJ2-2; 8 bases line up with TRBD1. CDR3 size: 18 residues. Losses at the gene ends were 3 bases for V and 1 base for J; bases not matched to a gene: 11. Germline V gene sequence: CDR1 SGDLS, CDR2 YYNGEE. The CDR3 DNA follows: TGTGCCAGCAGCGGGGCAGGGGGCATCTCTGGGAACACCGGGGAGCTGTTTTTT. It translates to CASSGAGGISGNTGELFF.

This sequence joins TRBV5-1 and TRBJ2-7, with a weak D call TRBD1 (6 bases). Germline V CDR1 and CDR2: SGHRS, YFSETQ. Trimming pared 3 bases from V and 1 base from J, leaving 14 bases between. The CDR3 covers 15 residues. The CDR3 DNA reads TGCGCCAGCAGCTGGGGTTGGGGGCAGTCCTACGAGCAGTACTTC. Translated: CASSWGWGQSYEQYF.

The chain recombines TRBV5-1 with TRBJ1-1; TRBD1 matches 8 bases. The CDR3 is 15 amino acids. Looked up from germline, CDR1 is SGHRS and CDR2 is YFSETQ. Losses at the gene ends were 2 bases for V and 5 bases for J; bases not matched to a gene: 8. CDR3 in amino acids: CASSFTGTGETEAFF. In DNA, the CDR3 is TGCGCCAGCAGCTTTACCGGGACAGGAGAGACTGAAGCTTTCTTT.

Turning to this clone: A junction boundary mismatches the germline segment, possibly from a read error. The gene calls are TRBV5-1 and TRBJ2-1; D may be TRBD1 (5 bases). The length of the CDR3 is 12 residues. From germline, CDR1 is SGHRS and CDR2 YFSETQ. CDR3 sequence: CASRLDKGEQFF. In DNA form, the CDR3 reads TGCGCCAGCAGGTTGGACAAAGGAGAGCAGTTCTTC.

The V gene is TRBV7-2, the J gene TRBJ2-7, with 11 positions matching TRBD2. In germline, CDR1 is SGHTA, CDR2 FQGNSA. J lost 3 bases, V lost 0 bases, and 1 base had no gene match. CDR3 length: 15 amino acids. The CDR3 DNA sequence: TGTGCCAGCAGCTTAGCGGGGACTAGCGGCTACGAGCAGTACTTC. Amino acid sequence: CASSLAGTSGYEQYF.

The genes are TRBV7-3 and TRBJ2-1; D is possibly TRBD2 (6 bases). CDR1 and CDR2 from the germline V gene are SGHTA and FQGTGA. This CDR3 has 15 residues. V dropped 2 bases and J dropped 7 bases, with 15 bases sitting between them. The CDR3 DNA is TGTGCCAGCAGCTTAGGGGGACCTCTAGCGAATGAGCAGTTCTTC. Amino acids: CASSLGGPLANEQFF. The full variable domain, with the rest looked up from reference TRBV7-3 and TRBJ2-1, is GAGVSQTPSNKVTEKGKYVELRCDPISGHTALYWYRQSLGQGPEFLIYFQGTGAADDSGLPNDRFFAVRPEGSVSTLKIQRTERGDSAVYLCASSLGGPLANEQFFGPGTRLTVL.

V and J are TRBV18 and TRBJ1-1, with D maybe TRBD1 (5 bases). The CDR3 contains 15 residues. Germline-derived CDR1 and CDR2 are KGHSH and LQKENI. V lost 4 bases and J 2 bases, leaving 14 bases between the germline ends. CDR3 bases: TGTGCCAGCTCACTTAACCGCGACAGCAACACTGAAGCTTTCTTT. This sequence encodes CASSLNRDSNTEAFF.

The gene calls are TRBV5-1 and TRBJ2-7, with 9 bases lining up with TRBD1. V lost 0 bases and J lost 3; bases outside the gene matches: 4. Per the germline V gene, CDR1 is SGHRS and CDR2 is YFSETQ. This CDR3 comprises 15 residues. The CDR3 bases are TGCGCCAGCAGCTTGGACGGGACAGGGTACTACGAGCAGTACTTC. This sequence encodes CASSLDGTGYYEQYF.

The chain has TRBV6-4 and TRBJ2-1; TRBD2 matches 10 bases. Germline CDR1 MRHNA, CDR2 SNTAGT. V lost 3 bases to trimming and J lost 4 bases; unmatched junction nucleotides: 6. The length of the CDR3 is 16 residues. CDR3 sequence (DNA): TGTGCCAGCAGTGAAGGGCCTAGCGGGGGATACAATGAGCAGTTCTTC. It translates to CASSEGPSGGYNEQFF.

V gene TRBV12-5 combines with J gene TRBJ1-6; D ambiguous. Trimming pared 3 bases from V and 0 bases from J, leaving 12 bases between. Germline V gene sequence: CDR1 LGHNT, CDR2 FRNRAP. The length of the CDR3 is 17 residues. The CDR3 DNA reads TGTGCTAGTGGTTTAAGGGCGTCGAGCTCCTATAATTCACCCCTCCACTTT. Protein sequence: CASGLRASSSYNSPLHF.

This chain connects TRBV19 to TRBJ1-4, with D tentatively TRBD1 (5 bases). Trimming pared 3 bases from V and 10 bases from J, leaving 18 bases between. The CDR3 has 15 residues. Germline CDR1 is LNHDA and CDR2 is SQIVND (reference sequence). CDR3 DNA sequence: TGTGCCAGTAGTATGGTGAGGACATCGTCGGGAAAACTGTTTTTT. The encoded protein is CASSMVRTSSGKLFF.

The chain is built from TRBV6-1 and TRBJ2-1; D gene unclear. Germline V gene sequence: CDR1 MNHNS, CDR2 SASEGT. The CDR3 consists of 12 residues. V was shortened by 5 bases and J by 12 bases, with 14 bases between the two germline ends. CDR3: CASSSQNWVQFF. The DNA for the CDR3 is TGTGCCAGCAGTTCACAAAACTGGGTGCAGTTCTTC.

The chain combines TRBV5-1 with TRBJ2-1, with 9 bases matching TRBD2. The CDR3 sequence is 17 residues long. V lost 6 bases, J lost 4 bases, and 14 bases stayed unmatched. Germline V gene lookup returns CDR1 SGHRS and CDR2 YFSETQ. CDR3 in DNA: TGCGCCAGCACTCCTTCTTTAGCGGGAGCTGAGTACAATGAGCAGTTCTTC. Translation: CASTPSLAGAEYNEQFF.

In its sample, this clone was seen a few times. The DNA for the CDR3 is TGTGCCAGCAGCTTAGGCCTAGGGAGATCGAGCCACAATGAGCAGTTCTTC. It specifies CASSLGLGRSSHNEQFF. The J gene is TRBJ2-1, the V gene TRBV7-8, with a tentative D call TRBD2 (5 bases). The CDR3 extends over 17 amino acids. CDR1 and CDR2 from the germline V gene are SGHVS and FQNEAQ. V lost 1 base and J 5 bases, leaving 18 bases between the germline ends.

The chain links TRBV18 to TRBJ1-2; D gene uncertain. The CDR3 consists of 12 residues. The germline V and J ends were trimmed by 3 bases and 1 base, with 3 bases remaining between them. The germline CDR1 and CDR2 sequences are KGHSH and LQKENI. The CDR3 spells CASSPDNYGYTF. In DNA, the CDR3 is TGTGCCAGCTCACCGGATAACTATGGCTACACCTTC.

The gene calls are TRBV15 and TRBJ2-1; TRBD1 might be the D (6 bases). CDR3 size: 15 residues. The germline V gene has CDR1 LNHNV and CDR2 YYDKDF (reference sequence). The ends were cut back, 2 bases at V and 5 bases at J, with 13 bases in the middle. CDR3 region: CATSRMGTWDNEQFF. Here the CDR3 DNA reads TGTGCCACCAGCAGAATGGGGACATGGGACAATGAGCAGTTCTTC.

The chain has TRBV9 and TRBJ2-3; D gene uncertain. Germline CDR1 SGDLS, CDR2 YYNGEE. The V and J ends lost 0 bases and 2 bases respectively, with 10 bases between them. The CDR3 has 15 amino acids. The CDR3 DNA sequence: TGTGCCAGCAGCGTAGGAGGCTCCCCCACAGATACGCAGTATTTT. It specifies CASSVGGSPTDTQYF.

The chain employs TRBV25-1 and TRBJ2-1; 10 bases fit TRBD2. Per the germline V gene, CDR1 is MGHDK and CDR2 is SYGVNS. V was clipped by 1 base and J by 13 bases; unmatched bases: 13. The CDR3 extends over 16 amino acids. The CDR3 coding sequence is TGTGCCAGCAGTGAATCAGGAGGACTAGCGGCTCGGGGACAGTTCTTC. Protein product: CASSESGGLAARGQFF.

The CDR3 loop is CASSVDPDRWIGNTIYF. Here the CDR3 DNA reads TGTGCCAGCAGCGTAGATCCCGACAGGTGGATTGGAAACACCATATATTTT. The genes are TRBV9 and TRBJ1-3; D might be TRBD1 (6 bases). The CDR3 spans 17 residues. Germline loops: CDR1 SGDLS, CDR2 YYNGEE. Trimming took off 0 bases at V and 3 bases at J, with 16 bases between the two ends.

This clone showed up just once. The chain uses TRBV6-5 and TRBJ2-5; the D gene is possibly TRBD2 (6 bases). The CDR3 spans 15 residues. Germline V lookup: CDR1 MNHEY, CDR2 SVGAGI. Trimming cost V 11 bases and J 4 bases, with 23 bases left between them. CDR3 in DNA: TGTGCCGCCACAAAGCGGCAGGGAGGCGGAGAGACCCAGTACTTC. Translated, it gives CAATKRQGGGETQYF.

The chain employs TRBV9 and TRBJ2-5; D unresolved. The V end was cut by 0 bases, the J end by 4 bases, with 4 bases between. Germline CDR1 and CDR2: SGDLS and YYNGEE. The CDR3 loop spans 12 amino acids. Here the CDR3 reads CASSVVGETQYF. As DNA, the CDR3 is TGTGCCAGCAGCGTAGTTGGAGAGACCCAGTACTTC.

V usage is TRBV5-4 and J usage is TRBJ2-4; TRBD2 matches 13 bases. The V segment lost 4 bases and the J segment 6 bases; nucleotides outside the gene matches: 7. The germline gives CDR1 SGHNT, CDR2 YYREEE (reference sequence). The CDR3 covers 16 residues. The CDR3 region has the DNA TGTGCCAGCAGCCAAACTAGCGGGGGGGCCGGAAACATTCAGTACTTC. It codes for CASSQTSGGAGNIQYF.

The J gene is TRBJ1-1, the V gene TRBV6-5, with D uncertain. The ends were cut back, 7 bases at V and 0 bases at J, with 9 bases in the middle. The CDR3 length is 13 residues. Germline assignment: CDR1 MNHEY and CDR2 SVGAGI. The CDR3 bases are TGTGCCAGCACAAACACGTTGAACACTGAAGCTTTCTTT. It encodes CASTNTLNTEAFF.